The 11 T cell receptor beta chains below all came from one sample that was sequenced in a study of CXCR3-negative and CXCR3-positive naive CD8 T cells. Which antigens these TCRs recognize remains unknown. Study outcomes and limitations: CXCR3-positive naive cells carried more hydrophobic TRB CDR3s than CXCR3-negative ones.

5' RACE that incorporated UMI labels was used to prepare the TRB cDNA libraries. TCRdb re-called the 5' RACE reads and shows each CDR3 protein once, DNA omitted. The table for this sample gives around 80,000 distinct CDR3 sequences. Sample: naive CXCR3+ CD8+ T cells from blood. The subset here: CD45RO-CCR7+CD27+CD95- naive CD8+ T cells expressing CXCR3 (TNR3+). The source of these receptors is a human donor in good health. Some clones in this sample may be carry-over from other donors' samples.

The chain couples TRBV3-1 to TRBJ2-2; TCRdb designates TRBD1, a call that cannot be tested without DNA. The CDR3 has 17 residues. CDR1 and CDR2 from the germline V gene are LGHDT and YNNKEL (reference sequence). Here the CDR3 reads CASSQGWDRGPTGELFF.

This chain uses TRBV10-1 with TRBJ2-1; TCRdb proposes TRBD1, but this gene call is untestable without DNA. The V gene's germline CDR1 is WNHNN and CDR2 SYGVQD (reference sequence). The CDR3 is 15 residues long. The CDR3 here is CASSAGTESYNEQFF.

This chain joins TRBV3-1 and TRBJ2-7. The germline gives CDR1 LGHDT, CDR2 YNNKEL (reference sequence). The CDR3 is made up of 16 amino acids. The CDR3 region is CAYTHVSAEGIYEQYF.

J is TRBJ2-1 and V is TRBV27; TCRdb gives TRBD2 as the D gene, but with no DNA this cannot be confirmed. CDR1 and CDR2 (germline): MNHEY, SMNVEV (reference sequence). CDR3 length: 20 residues. CDR3 residues: CASSSGPGLAGGQPYNEQFF.

V usage is TRBV20-1 and J usage is TRBJ2-1; TCRdb returns TRBD2, unconfirmable since there is no DNA. This CDR3 comprises 18 residues. Germline V gene sequence: CDR1 DFQATT, CDR2 SNEGSKA (reference sequence). The CDR3 loop is CTARVGTSGVPTFNEQFF.

The CDR3 sequence is CASSYGRGYEQYF. The J gene is TRBJ2-7, the V gene TRBV6-5; the D gene TCRdb calls, TRBD2, cannot be checked with no DNA. CDR3 length: 13 residues. Germline V gene lookup returns CDR1 MNHEY and CDR2 SVGAGI.

The chain joins TRBV4-1 to TRBJ2-3; TCRdb's assignment of TRBD2 cannot be checked, as there is no DNA. In germline, CDR1 is MGHRA, CDR2 YSYEKL. This CDR3 has 16 residues. The CDR3 loop is CASSHVRTAGADTQYF.

The rearrangement joins TRBV11-1 to TRBJ2-5; lacking DNA, the TRBD1 call made by TCRdb goes unchecked. Germline values: CDR1 SGHAT, CDR2 FQDESV (reference sequence). The CDR3 runs to 16 residues. The CDR3 is CASSLASQGVRKTQYF.

This chain uses TRBV4-1 with TRBJ2-7; absent DNA, TCRdb's TRBD2 call cannot be checked. Germline V gene sequence: CDR1 MGHRA, CDR2 YSYEKL. The CDR3 is 15 residues long. The CDR3 sequence is CASSLSSGGTYEQYF.

V usage is TRBV7-3 and J usage is TRBJ2-1; the D call of TRBD1 rests on TCRdb alone, since no DNA is present to check it. CDR3 length: 16 amino acids. Germline V lookup: CDR1 SGHTA, CDR2 FQGTGA. CDR3: CASSSLGQGEVGEQFF.

CDR3 amino acids: CASSYGRTEAFF. The rearrangement joins TRBV6-2 or TRBV6-3 to TRBJ1-1. Germline V gene sequence: CDR1 MNHEY, CDR2 SVGEGT. This CDR3 is 12 amino acids long.